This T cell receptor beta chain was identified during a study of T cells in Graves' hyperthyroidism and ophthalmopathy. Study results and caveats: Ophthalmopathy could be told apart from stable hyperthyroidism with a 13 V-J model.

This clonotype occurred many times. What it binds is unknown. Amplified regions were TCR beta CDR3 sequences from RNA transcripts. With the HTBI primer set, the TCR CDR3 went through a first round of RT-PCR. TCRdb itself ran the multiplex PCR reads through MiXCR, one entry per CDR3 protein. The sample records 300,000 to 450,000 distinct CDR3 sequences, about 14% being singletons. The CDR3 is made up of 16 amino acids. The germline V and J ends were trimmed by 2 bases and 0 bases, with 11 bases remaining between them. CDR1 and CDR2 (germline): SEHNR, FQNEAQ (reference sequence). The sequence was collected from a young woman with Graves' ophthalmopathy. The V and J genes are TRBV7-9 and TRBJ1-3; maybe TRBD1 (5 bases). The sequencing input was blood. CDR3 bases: TGTGCCAGCAGCTTACTCGGGGACCGCTCTGGAAACACCATATATTTT. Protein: CASSLLGDRSGNTIYF.